This T cell receptor beta chain was identified during a study of CD8 T cells in ankylosing spondylitis. The study's findings and limits: Seemingly distinctive of ankylosing spondylitis blood was a TCR beta motif formed by eight highly homologous variants. Disease-linked clones, CD8+, were relatively rare in peripheral blood.

TCR beta libraries were made by quantitative 5'-RACE with molecular barcodes. Via MiXCR, TCRdb re-called the 5' RACE reads, giving one row per CDR3 protein. The profile shows over 150,000 distinct CDR3 sequences, roughly 12% of them singletons. With regard to this clonotype: Its antigen is as yet unknown.

Germline V gene sequence: CDR1 SGHRS, CDR2 YFSETQ. This CDR3 comprises 13 residues. Trimming pared 0 bases from V and 4 bases from J, leaving 7 bases between. Specimen: blood, either unsorted or a sorted T cell fraction (not recorded which). The chain joins TRBV5-1 to TRBJ1-1; D remains ambiguous. This clonotype was sampled from a male donor with ankylosing spondylitis or in good health (not recorded which). The CDR3 loop reads CASSLAPSTEAFF. The DNA of the CDR3 is TGCGCCAGCAGCTTGGCCCCCTCCACTGAAGCTTTCTTT.